One sample yielded the 17 T cell receptor beta chains listed below, sequenced in a study of shared clonotypes between healthy human individuals. This table comes from immunoSEQ multiplex PCR, and its TCRdb copy is limited to in-frame clones, with some not included. The sample consists of around 1,900,000 clones, around 93% of them appearing once. As defined, naive CD8 cells were CD45RO-negative and positively selected for CCR7, with terminally differentiated effector memory CD45RA+ cells excluded. The source material was naive CD8+ T cells from PBMCs. These receptors came from a man aged 18 to 29 in good health. Some clones in this sample may be carry-over from other donors' samples.

The chain combines TRBV10-3 with TRBJ1-1; 8 nucleotides agree with TRBD1. The CDR3 is made up of 15 amino acids. Unmatched junction bases numbered 12, after V lost 5 bases and J lost 7 bases. Germline loops: CDR1 ENHRY, CDR2 SYGVKD. The CDR3 DNA reads as TGTGCCATCAGTCCCTCAGGGGGCAAGTTGAGTGAAGCTTTCTTT. Its translation: CAISPSGGKLSEAFF.

The rearrangement links TRBV7-8 to TRBJ2-7; TRBD2 might be the D (7 bases). The germline V gene encodes CDR1 SGHVS and CDR2 FQNEAQ. The V and J ends lost 10 bases and 7 bases respectively, with 14 bases between them. This CDR3 is 11 amino acids long. The CDR3 nucleotides read TGTGCCACCGGGGGGCCCGGGGAGCAGTACTTC. Its protein product is CATGGPGEQYF.

The chain uses TRBV7-9 and TRBJ2-1, with D unresolved. The germline V and J ends were trimmed by 5 bases and 10 bases, with 15 bases remaining between them. Germline V lookup: CDR1 SEHNR, CDR2 FQNEAQ (reference sequence). The CDR3 is 13 amino acids. The CDR3 DNA is TGTGCCAGCAGCCCCCCCAGCGCGTTGGAGCAGTTCTTC. It yields the protein CASSPPSALEQFF.

The V call is TRBV5-6, the J call TRBJ2-1; D not certain. Germline CDR1 reads SGHDT; CDR2 reads YYEEEE. V lost 3 bases and J 5 bases, leaving 15 bases between the germline ends. CDR3 length: 15 residues. CDR3 amino acids: CASSSRQGLDNEQFF. The CDR3 DNA reads TGTGCCAGCAGCTCCCGTCAAGGTTTGGACAATGAGCAGTTCTTC.

The CDR3 DNA reads TGTGCATTCGGGACGATCTCCTACGAGCAGTACTTC. Its protein is CAFGTISYEQYF. The chain joins TRBV2 to TRBJ2-7; D possibly uses TRBD1 or TRBD2 (5 bases each). Germline lookup yields CDR1 SNHLY and CDR2 FYNNEI. This CDR3 comprises 12 residues.

J is TRBJ1-5 and V is TRBV28; D gene uncertain. Germline lookup yields CDR1 MDHEN and CDR2 SYDVKM. This CDR3 is 13 amino acids long. The V gene lost 6 bases and the J gene lost 7 bases, with 13 bases spanning the gap. The CDR3 DNA reads TGTGCCAGCAGCCCCATAGGAGGACAGCCCCAGCATTTT. This sequence encodes CASSPIGGQPQHF.

For the CDR3, the DNA is TGTGCCAGCAGCTCCCCTGAGGCTTTTCTCACAGATACGCAGTATTTT. It encodes CASSSPEAFLTDTQYF. The rearrangement joins TRBV5-4 to TRBJ2-3; D call uncertain. CDR1 SGHNT and CDR2 YYREEE come from the germline V gene (reference sequence). This CDR3 is 16 amino acids long. The V end lost 3 bases, the J end lost 2 bases, and 16 bases lay between the germline ends.

The chain employs TRBV7-2 and TRBJ2-1, with 15 bases that match TRBD2. J was trimmed by 4 bases and V by 5 bases; bases with no gene match: 6. Germline CDR1 and CDR2: SGHTA and FQGNSA. This CDR3 spans 17 amino acids. As DNA, the CDR3 is TGTGCCAGCAGCCTCCGGACTAGCGGGAGGGTTTACAATGAGCAGTTCTTC. It codes for CASSLRTSGRVYNEQFF. Using reference TRBV7-2 and TRBJ2-1 for the parts outside the CDR3, the full variable domain is GAGVSQSPSNKVTEKGKDVELRCDPISGHTALYWYRQSLGQGLEFLIYFQGNSAPDKSGLPSDRFSAERTGGSVSTLTIQRTQQEDSAVYLCASSLRTSGRVYNEQFFGPGTRLTVL.

V gene TRBV9 combines with J gene TRBJ2-5; 7 bases line up with TRBD2. V dropped 1 base and J dropped 2; count of bases not matched to a gene: 5. Germline CDR1 and CDR2: SGDLS and YYNGEE. There are 15 residues in the CDR3. The CDR3 nucleotides read TGTGCCAGCAGCGTAATTGGCGGGAGACAAGAGACCCAGTACTTC. It encodes CASSVIGGRQETQYF.

V usage is TRBV5-5 and J usage is TRBJ2-1, with unresolved D. CDR1 and CDR2 (germline): SGHKS, YYEKEE (reference sequence). There are 12 residues in the CDR3. V lost 3 bases and J lost 7, with 8 bases in between. This CDR3 is CASSSDYNEQFF. The CDR3, as DNA: TGTGCCAGCAGCTCAGATTATAATGAGCAGTTCTTC. The variable domain in full, completed from reference TRBV5-5 and TRBJ2-1, reads DAGVTQSPTHLIKTRGQQVTLRCSPISGHKSVSWYQQVLGQGPQFIFQYYEKEERGRGNFPDRFSARQFPNYSSELNVNALLLGDSALYLCASSSDYNEQFFGPGTRLTVL.

This chain links TRBV27 with TRBJ2-7, with 10 nucleotides matching TRBD1. The CDR3 totals 14 residues. CDR1 is MNHEY, CDR2 SMNVEV, per germline (reference sequence). The ends lost 0 bases at V and 6 bases at J; junction bases unmatched: 2. This chain's CDR3 is CASSLSTGGREQYF. The CDR3, as DNA: TGTGCCAGCAGTTTATCGACAGGGGGCCGCGAGCAGTACTTC.

V is TRBV28 and J is TRBJ1-1; D gene ambiguous. Germline V gene lookup returns CDR1 MDHEN and CDR2 SYDVKM. Between the trimmed V and J ends, which lost 10 bases and 6 bases, there was a span of 15 bases. CDR3 size: 12 residues. The DNA of the CDR3 is TGTGCCACCGGCTTTGTGTCGGCTGAAGCTTTCTTT. Translation gives CATGFVSAEAFF.

The chain carries TRBV7-6 and TRBJ2-7; 8 positions match TRBD1. The CDR3 spans 16 residues. Germline assignment: CDR1 SGHVS and CDR2 FNYEAQ. J lost 1 base, V lost 0 bases, and 5 bases had no gene match. In DNA, the CDR3 is TGTGCCAGCAGCTTAGCTGCAGGGGGCCTTTCCTACGAGCAGTACTTC. Translated, it gives CASSLAAGGLSYEQYF.

J is TRBJ1-3 and V is TRBV7-9; D is unresolved. The CDR3 totals 15 residues. V lost 5 bases, J lost 3 bases, and 14 bases lay in between. Germline-derived CDR1 and CDR2 are SEHNR and FQNEAQ (reference sequence). CDR3 protein: CASSPNGDRGNTIYF. As DNA, the CDR3 is TGTGCCAGCAGCCCCAATGGGGATCGTGGAAACACCATATATTTT.

A few counts support this clone. The gene calls are TRBV19 and TRBJ2-5; no clear D gene. The CDR3 extends over 12 amino acids. Trimming took off 3 bases at V and 0 bases at J, with 2 bases between the two ends. The V gene's germline CDR1 is LNHDA and CDR2 SQIVND (reference sequence). CDR3 residues: CASSMHQETQYF. Written as DNA, the CDR3 is TGTGCCAGTAGTATGCACCAAGAGACCCAGTACTTC.

Turning to this clone: Other DNA sequences in this sample translate to the same CDR3. This sequence joins TRBV9 and TRBJ2-7; TRBD1 might be the D (5 bases). The V end lost 0 bases, the J end lost 3 bases, and 10 bases lay between the germline ends. The germline CDR1 and CDR2 sequences are SGDLS and YYNGEE. CDR3 length: 14 residues. The CDR3 is CASSVDGRDYEQYF. CDR3 nucleotides: TGTGCCAGCAGCGTAGACGGCAGGGACTACGAGCAGTACTTC. Drawing the rest from reference TRBV9 and TRBJ2-7, the complete variable domain is DSGVTQTPKHLITATGQRVTLRCSPRSGDLSVYWYQQSLDQGLQFLIQYYNGEERAKGNILERFSAQQFPDLHSELNLSSLELGDSALYFCASSVDGRDYEQYFGPGTRLTVT.

J is TRBJ2-1 and V is TRBV11-1, with 9 positions matching TRBD2. V lost 3 bases to trimming and J lost 5 bases; unmatched junction nucleotides: 5. The CDR3 runs 15 residues. Germline CDR1 is SGHAT and CDR2 is FQDESV (reference sequence). The CDR3 DNA is TGTGCCAGCAGCTTCGAGACTAGCGGCGACAATGAGCAGTTCTTC. It is translated as CASSFETSGDNEQFF.